A single sample is the source of the 25 T cell receptor beta chains below, sequenced in a study of CD8+CD57+ T cells in acquired aplastic anemia. Researchers used genomic DNA as the template to profile TCR beta VDJ and CDR3. TCRdb independently ran MiXCR on the reads; one entry per CDR3 protein. This table holds 200,000 to 250,000 distinct CDR3 sequences, more than 45% found once. It was patients with CD8+CD57+ cell expansion by flow cytometry who were chosen for sequencing. The sample comprised sorted CD4+, CD8+, or CD8+CD57+ T cells (not recorded which) from PBMCs. The origin of the receptors is a human donor with aplastic anemia.

This chain uses TRBV20-1 with TRBJ1-6; maybe TRBD1 (6 bases). The ends were cut back, 6 bases at V and 0 bases at J, with 15 bases in the middle. CDR1 DFQATT and CDR2 SNEGSKA come from the germline V gene (reference sequence). The CDR3 is made up of 16 amino acids. The CDR3 protein is CSASDRRSSYNSPLHF. The CDR3 coding sequence is TGCAGTGCCTCGGACAGAAGGAGCTCCTATAATTCACCCCTCCACTTT.

In the case of this clonotype: A read error may be the cause here, since a much bigger clone is one base away. The chain has TRBV12-3 or TRBV12-4 and TRBJ1-2; the D gene is possibly TRBD1 (6 bases). V shed 6 bases and J shed 8 bases, with 22 bases lying between them. The CDR3 sequence is 15 residues long. CDR3 in amino acids: CASSSEGGGLWGYTF. The CDR3 nucleotides read TGTGCCAGCAGCTCAGAGGGGGGGGGCTTATGGGGCTACACCTTC.

This clonotype has at least ten counts. The chain combines TRBV7-9 with TRBJ2-6; unclear D gene. CDR1 and CDR2 from the germline V gene are SEHNR and FQNEAQ (reference sequence). The CDR3 is 12 residues long. V lost 11 bases and J lost 1, with 6 bases in between. The CDR3 DNA reads TGTGCCTCCCGATCTGGGGCCAACGTCCTGACTTTC. The encoded protein is CASRSGANVLTF.

This clonotype has only a few counts. The chain joins TRBV7-2 to TRBJ2-5, with D uncertain. Germline V gene sequence: CDR1 SGHTA, CDR2 FQGNSA. The CDR3 has 8 residues. CDR3 protein: CDQETQYF. Here the CDR3 DNA reads TGTGACCAAGAGACCCAGTACTTC.

This clonotype was seen only once. The rearrangement links TRBV10-3 to TRBJ2-7; the match to TRBD2 covers 15 bases. The CDR3 spans 17 residues. Germline CDR1 is ENHRY and CDR2 is SYGVKD. Unmatched junction bases numbered 14, after V lost 7 bases and J lost 7 bases. CDR3: CAITGLAGGNILGEQYF. The CDR3 nucleotides read TGTGCCATCACTGGACTAGCGGGGGGGAACATCCTTGGGGAGCAGTACTTC.

This clonotype was counted at least ten times. The rearrangement joins TRBV7-9 to TRBJ2-5, with D unclear. V was clipped by 6 bases and J by 2 bases, with 10 bases between them. Per the germline V gene, CDR1 is SEHNR and CDR2 is FQNEAQ (reference sequence). The CDR3 sequence is 13 residues long. The CDR3 nucleotides are TGTGCCAGCAGATCCGACCGACAAGAGACCCAGTACTTC. This codes for CASRSDRQETQYF.

On this clonotype itself: A read error may be the cause here, since a much bigger clone is one base away. This sequence joins TRBV14 and TRBJ2-3, with no clear D. The CDR3 is made up of 12 amino acids. The germline CDR1 and CDR2 sequences are SGHDN and FVKESK. V was clipped by 3 bases and J by 5 bases, with 6 bases between them. CDR3 coding DNA: TGTGCCAGCAGCCACGCCGGAGATACGCAGTATTTT. Protein: CASSHAGDTQYF.

This clonotype was observed at least ten times. This chain uses TRBV10-1 with TRBJ2-3; TRBD1 or TRBD2 may be the D gene (5 bases each). Trimming removed 11 bases from V and 2 bases from J, with 26 bases in between. The germline gives CDR1 WNHNN, CDR2 SYGVQD (reference sequence). CDR3 size: 17 residues. CDR3 region: CALCDSSDFPFTDTQYF. In DNA, the CDR3 is TGCGCCTTATGTGACAGCTCGGACTTCCCGTTCACAGATACGCAGTATTTT.

This clonotype was counted at least ten times. The chain links TRBV12-5 to TRBJ2-1; 7 bases line up with TRBD1. This CDR3 has 15 residues. Germline CDR1 LGHNT, CDR2 FRNRAP. V was clipped by 5 bases and J by 0 bases; unmatched bases: 4. The CDR3 sequence: CASGAGDSSYNEQFF. In nucleotides, the CDR3 is TGTGCTAGTGGTGCAGGGGACAGCTCCTACAATGAGCAGTTCTTC.

V and J are TRBV7-9 and TRBJ1-1; no definite D call. Germline loops: CDR1 SEHNR, CDR2 FQNEAQ (reference sequence). The CDR3 spans 16 residues. Trimming removed 2 bases from V and 1 base from J, with 14 bases in between. The DNA for the CDR3 is TGTGCCAGCAGCTTATGGCCTGGTGACGGGAACACTGAAGCTTTCTTT. Translating gives CASSLWPGDGNTEAFF.

The V gene is TRBV6-2 or TRBV6-3, the J gene TRBJ2-5; 12 nucleotides line up with TRBD2. Germline V gene lookup returns CDR1 MNHEY and CDR2 SVGEGT. J gave up 1 base and V 6 bases, and 6 bases lay outside the gene matches. There are 16 residues in the CDR3. The CDR3 sequence: CASRPGLAGPQETQYF. CDR3 bases: TGTGCCAGCAGACCTGGACTAGCGGGACCCCAAGAGACCCAGTACTTC.

This clonotype has just a few counts. This chain uses TRBV4-2 with TRBJ2-5; 8 bases are shared with TRBD1. The germline V gene encodes CDR1 LGHNA and CDR2 YNFKEQ. The CDR3 has 20 amino acids. With 3 bases clipped from V and 4 bases from J, the junction kept 22 bases outside the gene matches. The CDR3 DNA reads as TGTGCCAGCAGCCAGATGACAGGGGCTCTCCAAACTTCCTCCGTAGAGACCCAGTACTTC. Translation gives CASSQMTGALQTSSVETQYF.

In its sample, this clonotype was seen a few times. The rearrangement links TRBV7-8 to TRBJ1-1; D is unresolved. The CDR3 extends over 12 amino acids. Germline V gene sequence: CDR1 SGHVS, CDR2 FQNEAQ. Trimming pared 6 bases from V and 6 bases from J, leaving 11 bases between. CDR3 nucleotide sequence: TGTGCCAGCAGACCCACCCAGGCTGAAGCTTTCTTT. Protein: CASRPTQAEAFF.

A note on this clonotype: One junction end disagrees with the germline gene, perhaps due to a read error. The genes are TRBV10-3 and TRBJ1-2; D is undetermined. This CDR3 contains 13 residues. The V gene's germline CDR1 is ENHRY and CDR2 SYGVKD. DNA of the CDR3: TGTGCCACCAGTGAGGGCACAATCCATGGCCACACCTTC. Its protein product is CATSEGTIHGHTF.

There are many counts of this clonotype. In DNA, the CDR3 is TGCAGTGCTAGACCGACTAGCGGGAGTTCCCACAATGAGCAGTTCTTC. Its translation is CSARPTSGSSHNEQFF. J is TRBJ2-1 and V is TRBV20-1; 12 bases agree with TRBD2. Trimming took 2 bases from V and 5 from J; bases not matched to a gene: 7. Germline V gives CDR1 DFQATT, CDR2 SNEGSKA (reference sequence). CDR3 length: 16 amino acids.

Worth noting for this clonotype: No conserved phenylalanine or tryptophan ends this CDR3, so it is likely a read error. The chain has TRBV7-9 and TRBJ1-3, with D possibly being TRBD1 (5 bases). CDR1 is SEHNR and CDR2 is FQNEAQ in the germline V gene (reference sequence). The CDR3 is 16 amino acids. CDR3 sequence (DNA): TGCGCCAGCAGCCAAGATCCGGGGACCTTCGGAAACACCATATATCTT. It encodes CASSQDPGTFGNTIYL.

A word on this clonotype: Likely a read error: the CDR3 ends without its conserved phenylalanine or tryptophan. This chain uses TRBV29-1 with TRBJ2-7; possible D gene TRBD2, 5 bases. Germline V lookup: CDR1 SQVTM, CDR2 ANQGSEA. This CDR3 has 11 amino acids. Trimming shortened V by 7 bases and J by 6 bases, and 13 bases separated the two germline ends. The CDR3 spells CSARLASEQYL. In nucleotides, the CDR3 is TGCAGCGCCCGGCTAGCTTCCGAGCAGTACCTC.

This sequence joins TRBV9 and TRBJ2-5, with D unresolved. The germline gives CDR1 SGDLS, CDR2 YYNGEE. Between the trimmed V and J ends, which lost 0 bases and 5 bases, there was a span of 11 bases. There are 14 residues in the CDR3. CDR3 loop: CASSVDVAPETQYF. For the CDR3, the DNA is TGTGCCAGCAGCGTAGACGTAGCCCCGGAGACCCAGTACTTC.

This clonotype was observed at least ten times. The chain recombines TRBV20-1 with TRBJ1-5; D may be TRBD1 (5 bases). CDR3 length equals 14 residues. The germline CDR1 and CDR2 sequences are DFQATT and SNEGSKA (reference sequence). V lost 5 bases to trimming and J lost 7 bases, with 18 bases between them. The CDR3 region is CSALRGVEGQPQHF. The CDR3 DNA reads as TGCAGTGCTCTTAGGGGTGTCGAGGGGCAGCCCCAGCATTTT.

V is TRBV10-3 and J is TRBJ2-3; D unresolved. V was clipped by 8 bases and J by 6 bases, with 9 bases between them. The CDR3 is 11 amino acids. Germline V lookup: CDR1 ENHRY, CDR2 SYGVKD. The CDR3 protein is CAIHAQDTQYF. The CDR3 DNA follows: TGTGCCATCCATGCTCAGGATACGCAGTATTTT.

This clonotype has ten or more counts. The V and J genes are TRBV7-9 and TRBJ2-1; 7 nucleotides agree with TRBD2. Germline values: CDR1 SEHNR, CDR2 FQNEAQ (reference sequence). Losses at the gene ends were 0 bases for V and 7 bases for J; bases not matched to a gene: 6. The CDR3 is 15 amino acids. The CDR3 bases are TGTGCCAGCAGCTTAGCGACGCGGGGGTTGAATGAGCAGTTCTTC. This translates into CASSLATRGLNEQFF.

V is TRBV10-3 and J is TRBJ1-3; D gene uncertain. This CDR3 region has 11 residues. The V end lost 4 bases, the J end lost 7 bases, and 5 bases lay between the germline ends. Germline lookup yields CDR1 ENHRY and CDR2 SYGVKD. The CDR3 DNA sequence: TGTGCCATCAGTGTCCTGAACACCATATATTTT. Translation: CAISVLNTIYF.

The sample holds many counts of this clonotype. The V and J genes are TRBV15 and TRBJ1-1; unclear D gene. V gave up 0 bases and J gave up 1 base, with 3 bases separating them. Germline values: CDR1 LNHNV, CDR2 YYDKDF (reference sequence). The CDR3 has 13 residues. The CDR3 protein is CATSREGNTEAFF. The CDR3 DNA reads as TGTGCCACCAGCAGAGAAGGGAACACTGAAGCTTTCTTT.

This clonotype was counted once. The chain recombines TRBV5-1 with TRBJ1-2; 9 bases agree with TRBD1. The V and J ends lost 0 bases and 5 bases, in that order; junction bases with no gene match: 2. CDR1 is SGHRS and CDR2 is YFSETQ in the germline V gene. The CDR3 consists of 14 residues. This chain's CDR3 is CASSLATGGYGYTF. CDR3 DNA sequence: TGCGCCAGCAGCTTGGCGACAGGGGGTTATGGCTACACCTTC.

This clonotype showed up many times. This chain joins TRBV25-1 and TRBJ2-5; 7 nucleotides align to TRBD2. J lost 2 bases, V lost 5 bases, and 5 bases had no gene match. The V gene's germline CDR1 is MGHDK and CDR2 SYGVNS. The CDR3 extends over 14 amino acids. The CDR3 region has the DNA TGTGCCAGCAGTCAAGGGAGGGGACAAGAGACCCAGTACTTC. This encodes CASSQGRGQETQYF.